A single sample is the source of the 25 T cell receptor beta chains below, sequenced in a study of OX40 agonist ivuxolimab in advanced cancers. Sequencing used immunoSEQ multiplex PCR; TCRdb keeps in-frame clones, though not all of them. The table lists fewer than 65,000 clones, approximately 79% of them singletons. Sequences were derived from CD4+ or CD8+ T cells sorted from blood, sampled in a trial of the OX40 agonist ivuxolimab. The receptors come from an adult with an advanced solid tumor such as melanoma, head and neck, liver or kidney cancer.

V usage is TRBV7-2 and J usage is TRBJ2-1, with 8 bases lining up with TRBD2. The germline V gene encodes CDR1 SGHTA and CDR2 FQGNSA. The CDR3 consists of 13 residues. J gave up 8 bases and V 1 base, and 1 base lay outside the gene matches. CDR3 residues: CASSLEAGDEQFF. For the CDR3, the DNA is TGTGCCAGCAGCTTAGAAGCGGGAGATGAGCAGTTCTTC.

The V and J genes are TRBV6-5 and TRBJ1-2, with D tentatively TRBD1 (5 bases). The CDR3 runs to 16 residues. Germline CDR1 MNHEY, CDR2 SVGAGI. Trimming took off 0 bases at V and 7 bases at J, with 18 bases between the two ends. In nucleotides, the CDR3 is TGTGCCAGCAGTTACTCGACGGCCAGGGTACAGGCTGGCTACACCTTC. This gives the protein CASSYSTARVQAGYTF.

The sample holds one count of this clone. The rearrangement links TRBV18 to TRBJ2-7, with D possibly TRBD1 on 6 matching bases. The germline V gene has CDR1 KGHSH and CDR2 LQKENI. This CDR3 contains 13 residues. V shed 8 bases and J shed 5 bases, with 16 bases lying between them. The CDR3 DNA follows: TGTGCCAGCCGCATCGGGACACCAAACGAGCAGTACTTC. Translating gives CASRIGTPNEQYF.

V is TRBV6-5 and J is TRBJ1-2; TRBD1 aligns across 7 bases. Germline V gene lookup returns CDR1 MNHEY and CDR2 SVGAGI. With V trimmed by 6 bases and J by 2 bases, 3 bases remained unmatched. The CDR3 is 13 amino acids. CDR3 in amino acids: CASRIQGNYGYTF. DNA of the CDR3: TGTGCCAGCAGGATACAGGGGAACTATGGCTACACCTTC.

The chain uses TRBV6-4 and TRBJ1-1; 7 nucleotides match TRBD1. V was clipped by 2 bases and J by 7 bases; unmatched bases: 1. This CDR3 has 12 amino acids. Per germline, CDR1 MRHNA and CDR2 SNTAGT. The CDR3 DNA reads TGTGCCAGCAGTGACCGACAGGGTGAAGCTTTCTTT. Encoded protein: CASSDRQGEAFF.

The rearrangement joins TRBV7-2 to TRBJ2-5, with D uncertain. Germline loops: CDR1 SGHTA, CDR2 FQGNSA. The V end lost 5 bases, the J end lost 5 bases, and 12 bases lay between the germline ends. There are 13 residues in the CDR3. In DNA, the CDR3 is TGTGCCAGCAGCCTACTGCTTGGGGAGACCCAGTACTTC. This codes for CASSLLLGETQYF.

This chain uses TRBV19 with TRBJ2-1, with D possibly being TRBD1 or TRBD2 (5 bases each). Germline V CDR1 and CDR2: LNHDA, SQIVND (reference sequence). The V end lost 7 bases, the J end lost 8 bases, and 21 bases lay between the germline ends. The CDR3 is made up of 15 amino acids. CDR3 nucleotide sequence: TGTGCCAGTACCCAGGGACCCCAATCCGCCCATGAGCAGTTCTTC. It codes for CASTQGPQSAHEQFF.

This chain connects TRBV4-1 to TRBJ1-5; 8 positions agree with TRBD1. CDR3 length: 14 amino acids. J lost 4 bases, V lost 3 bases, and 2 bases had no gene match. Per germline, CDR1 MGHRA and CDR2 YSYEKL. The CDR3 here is CASSQTGVNQPQHF. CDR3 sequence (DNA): TGCGCCAGCAGCCAGACAGGGGTTAATCAGCCCCAGCATTTT.

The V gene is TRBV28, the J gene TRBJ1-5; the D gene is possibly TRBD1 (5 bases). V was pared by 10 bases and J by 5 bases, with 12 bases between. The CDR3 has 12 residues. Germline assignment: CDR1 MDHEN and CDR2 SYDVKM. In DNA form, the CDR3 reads TGTGCCACATATCAGGGTTATCAGCCCCAGCATTTT. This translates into CATYQGYQPQHF.

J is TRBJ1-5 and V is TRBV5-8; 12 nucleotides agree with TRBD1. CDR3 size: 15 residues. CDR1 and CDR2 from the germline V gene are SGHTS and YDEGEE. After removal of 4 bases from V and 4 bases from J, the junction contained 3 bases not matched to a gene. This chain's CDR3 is CASSQGQGANQPQHF. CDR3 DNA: TGTGCCAGCAGCCAGGGACAGGGGGCGAATCAGCCCCAGCATTTT.

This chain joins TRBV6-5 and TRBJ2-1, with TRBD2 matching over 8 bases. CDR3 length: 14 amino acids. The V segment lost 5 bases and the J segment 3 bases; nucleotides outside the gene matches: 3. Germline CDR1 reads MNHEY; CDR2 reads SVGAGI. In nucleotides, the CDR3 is TGTGCCAGCAGTCCCACTAGCGGCTACAATGAGCAGTTCTTC. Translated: CASSPTSGYNEQFF.

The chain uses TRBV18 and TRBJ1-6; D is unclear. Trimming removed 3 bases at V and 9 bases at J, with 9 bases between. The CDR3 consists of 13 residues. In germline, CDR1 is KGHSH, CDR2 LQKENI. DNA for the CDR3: TGTGCCAGCTCACCTTCCCCCGCTTCACCCCTCCACTTT. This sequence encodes CASSPSPASPLHF.

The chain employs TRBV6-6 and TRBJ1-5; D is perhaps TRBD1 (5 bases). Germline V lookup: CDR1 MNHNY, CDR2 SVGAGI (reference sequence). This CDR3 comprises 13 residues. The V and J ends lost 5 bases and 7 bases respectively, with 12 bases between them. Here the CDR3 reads CASSGRAPQPQHF. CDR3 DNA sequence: TGTGCCAGCAGTGGCAGGGCTCCCCAGCCCCAGCATTTT.

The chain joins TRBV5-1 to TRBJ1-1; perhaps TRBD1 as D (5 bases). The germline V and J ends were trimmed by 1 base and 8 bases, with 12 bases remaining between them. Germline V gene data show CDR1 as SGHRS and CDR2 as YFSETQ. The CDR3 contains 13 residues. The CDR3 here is CASSLFQGREAFF. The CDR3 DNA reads TGCGCCAGCAGCTTGTTTCAGGGAAGAGAAGCTTTCTTT.

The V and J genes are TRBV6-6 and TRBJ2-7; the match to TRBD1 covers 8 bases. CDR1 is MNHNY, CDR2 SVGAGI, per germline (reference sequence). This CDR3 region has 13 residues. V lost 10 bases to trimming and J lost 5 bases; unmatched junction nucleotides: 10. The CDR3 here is CATGRDRNNEQYF. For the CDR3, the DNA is TGTGCCACCGGCCGGGACAGGAACAACGAGCAGTACTTC.

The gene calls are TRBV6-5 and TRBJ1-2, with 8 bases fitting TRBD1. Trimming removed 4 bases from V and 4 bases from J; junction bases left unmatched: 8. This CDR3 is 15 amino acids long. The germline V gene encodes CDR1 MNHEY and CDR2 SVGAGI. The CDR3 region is CASSSPGGAGYGYTF. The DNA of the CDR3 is TGTGCCAGCAGTTCTCCAGGGGGCGCCGGCTATGGCTACACCTTC.

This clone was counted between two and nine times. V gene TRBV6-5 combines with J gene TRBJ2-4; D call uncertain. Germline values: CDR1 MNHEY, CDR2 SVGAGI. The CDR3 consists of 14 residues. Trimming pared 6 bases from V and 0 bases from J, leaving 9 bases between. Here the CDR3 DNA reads TGTGCCAGCAGCCTCGGCCCAGCCAAAAACATTCAGTACTTC. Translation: CASSLGPAKNIQYF.

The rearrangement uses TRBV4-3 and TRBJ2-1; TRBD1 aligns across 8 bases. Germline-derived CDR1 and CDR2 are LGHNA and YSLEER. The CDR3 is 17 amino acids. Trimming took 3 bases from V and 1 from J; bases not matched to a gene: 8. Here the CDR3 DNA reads TGCGCCAGCAGCCAGACCCACCAGGGGGCATCCTACAATGAGCAGTTCTTC. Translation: CASSQTHQGASYNEQFF.

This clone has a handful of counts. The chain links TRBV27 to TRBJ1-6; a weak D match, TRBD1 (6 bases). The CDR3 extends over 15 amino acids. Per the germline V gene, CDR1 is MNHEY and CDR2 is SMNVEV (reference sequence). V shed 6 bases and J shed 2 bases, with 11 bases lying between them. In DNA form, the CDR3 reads TGTGCCAGCAGAACCGGGACAACCTATAATTCACCCCTCCACTTT. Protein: CASRTGTTYNSPLHF.

The CDR3 DNA is TGTGCCAGCAGTCCCGGGACAGGGATTTATGGCTACACCTTC. Translated, it gives CASSPGTGIYGYTF. V is TRBV28 and J is TRBJ1-2; 9 nucleotides line up with TRBD1. J was trimmed by 5 bases and V by 5 bases; bases with no gene match: 6. The V gene's germline CDR1 is MDHEN and CDR2 SYDVKM. The CDR3 sequence is 14 residues long.

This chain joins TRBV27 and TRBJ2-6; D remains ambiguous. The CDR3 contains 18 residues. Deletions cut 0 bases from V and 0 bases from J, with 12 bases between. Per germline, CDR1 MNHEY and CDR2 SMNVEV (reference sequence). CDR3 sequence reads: CASSLSIRISSGANVLTF. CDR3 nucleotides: TGTGCCAGCAGTTTATCGATAAGGATTAGCTCTGGGGCCAACGTCCTGACTTTC.

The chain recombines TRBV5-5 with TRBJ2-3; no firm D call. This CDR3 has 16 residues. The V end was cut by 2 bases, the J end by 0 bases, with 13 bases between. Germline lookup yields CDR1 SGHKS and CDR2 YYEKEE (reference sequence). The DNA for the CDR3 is TGTGCCAGCAGCTTTGCGACTTTCCGAAGCACAGATACGCAGTATTTT. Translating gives CASSFATFRSTDTQYF.

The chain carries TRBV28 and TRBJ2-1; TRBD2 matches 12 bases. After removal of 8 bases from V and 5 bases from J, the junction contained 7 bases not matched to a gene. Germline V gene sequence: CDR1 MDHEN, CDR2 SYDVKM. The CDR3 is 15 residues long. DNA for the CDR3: TGTGCCAGCTCTACTAGCGGGAGGAAGAACAATGAGCAGTTCTTC. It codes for CASSTSGRKNNEQFF.

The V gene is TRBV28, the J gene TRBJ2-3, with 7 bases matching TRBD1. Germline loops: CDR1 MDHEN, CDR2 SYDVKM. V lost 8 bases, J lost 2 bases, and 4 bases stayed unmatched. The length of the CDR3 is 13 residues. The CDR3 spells CASYRGDTDTQYF. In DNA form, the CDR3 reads TGTGCCAGCTACAGGGGAGACACAGATACGCAGTATTTT.

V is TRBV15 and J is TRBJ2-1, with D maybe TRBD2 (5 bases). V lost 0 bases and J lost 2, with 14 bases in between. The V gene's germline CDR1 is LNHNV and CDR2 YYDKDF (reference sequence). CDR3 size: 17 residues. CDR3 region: CATSRETAGRAYNEQFF. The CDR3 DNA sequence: TGTGCCACCAGCAGAGAGACGGCGGGTCGGGCCTACAATGAGCAGTTCTTC.